A selection of T cell receptor beta chains follows, all from one sample in a study of blood T cell repertoires in COVID-19. Assay used: immunoSEQ multiplex PCR; TCRdb lists only in-frame clones, some missing. The sample holds 250,000 to 350,000 clones; around 87% are singletons and the top ten take 3.5% to 4.5%. Sample: PBMCs or T cells enriched from blood (not recorded which). All receptors derive from a woman under 30 with acute COVID-19. The CDR3 runs from the conserved cysteine through the conserved F or W. D genes are given only for firm matches. Where a row states a size, it is once, few, many or the class of an expanded clone; other rows omit it.

V gene	clone size	J gene	D gene	CDR3 length	CDR3 DNA	CDR3 protein
TRBV19	NA	TRBJ1-4	NA	16	TGTGCCAGTAGCCGAAACGGGGGGACACTCCATGAAAAACTGTTTTTT	CASSRNGGTLHEKLFF
TRBV3-1/TRBV3-2	NA	TRBJ2-4	NA	14	TGTGCCAGCAGCCAAGTCAATTCCAAAAACATTCAGTACTTC	CASSQVNSKNIQYF
TRBV5-1	NA	TRBJ2-2	TRBD2	18	TGCGCCAGCAGCTTGGAACGTTCGGGGGGTTTGAACACCGGGGAGCTGTTTTTT	CASSLERSGGLNTGELFF
TRBV9	NA	TRBJ2-1	TRBD2	19	TGTGCCAGCAGCGTTCCGACTAGCGGGAGGGAGGGCCCATACAATGAGCAGTTCTTC	CASSVPTSGREGPYNEQFF
TRBV2	NA	TRBJ2-7	TRBD2	13	TGTGCCAGCATACGCGGGAGGTCCTACGAGCAGTACTTC	CASIRGRSYEQYF
TRBV7-9	once	TRBJ1-1	NA	14	TGTGCCAGCAGCCAATACAGGGAGAGCACTGAAGCTTTCTTT	CASSQYRESTEAFF
TRBV9	NA	TRBJ2-2	NA	13	TGTGCCAGCAGCGAACAGGGACCCGGGGAGCTGTTTTTT	CASSEQGPGELFF
TRBV29-1	NA	TRBJ1-2	NA	13	TGCAGCGCCTTGCCGGCAGGGGACTATGGCTACACCTTC	CSALPAGDYGYTF
TRBV6-5	NA	TRBJ1-6	TRBD1	15	TGTGCCAGCAGTTACCGGGACAGGGGGAATTCACCCCTCCACTTT	CASSYRDRGNSPLHF
TRBV7-3	NA	TRBJ2-5	NA	16	TGTGCCAGCAGCTTAACGGCGGTAGGGGGCCAAGAGACCCAGTACTTC	CASSLTAVGGQETQYF
TRBV30	once	TRBJ1-1	NA	13	TGTGCCTGGAGCGCCCAGGTTGACACTGAAGCTTTCTTT	CAWSAQVDTEAFF
TRBV18	many	TRBJ1-2	NA	15	TGTGCCAGCTCACCACCTACCCAGGGCGGCTATGGCTACACCTTC	CASSPPTQGGYGYTF
TRBV10-3	NA	TRBJ2-3	NA	12	TGTGCCATCAGGGACTCCACAGATACGCAGTATTTT	CAIRDSTDTQYF
TRBV7-9	NA	TRBJ2-3	NA	14	TGTGCCAGCACCCTCGCGTTCGGCACAGATACGCAGTATTTT	CASTLAFGTDTQYF
TRBV3-1/TRBV3-2	NA	TRBJ2-7	NA	15	TGTGCCAGCAGCCAAGCCCATGGTGGCCTCTACGAGCAGTACTTC	CASSQAHGGLYEQYF
TRBV6-1	few	TRBJ2-3	NA	12	TGTGCCAGCAGTGACAACACAGATACGCAGTATTTT	CASSDNTDTQYF
TRBV27	NA	TRBJ1-2	NA	15	TGTGCCAGCAGTTTGACCGGCCTAAATAGAGGTGGCTACACCTTC	CASSLTGLNRGGYTF
TRBV9	NA	TRBJ2-3	NA	14	TGTGCCAGCAGCGTAGCGGGAAGCACAGATACGCAGTATTTT	CASSVAGSTDTQYF
TRBV28	NA	TRBJ1-1	TRBD1	16	TGTGCCAGCACCGTTCCACTACACAGGGGAGTCACTGAAGCTTTCTTT	CASTVPLHRGVTEAFF
TRBV28	NA	TRBJ2-1	NA	17	TGTGCCAGCAGCCTCCCCACGAGTTATAACTCCTACAATGAGCAGTTCTTC	CASSLPTSYNSYNEQFF
TRBV5-1	NA	TRBJ2-7	NA	16	TGCGCCAGCAGCTACCAACAGGTTCAGGAGAACCACGAGCAGTACTTC	CASSYQQVQENHEQYF
TRBV29-1	NA	TRBJ2-7	TRBD1	12	TGCAGCGTTCTGGGACAGGGATACGAGCAGTACTTC	CSVLGQGYEQYF
TRBV19	NA	TRBJ2-7	NA	13	TGTGCCAGTAATATCGGAGAAGCCTACGAGCAGTACTTC	CASNIGEAYEQYF
TRBV27	NA	TRBJ2-7	NA	12	TGTGCCACCACGAATGACAGCTACGAGCAGTACTTC	CATTNDSYEQYF
TRBV5-1	NA	TRBJ2-7	NA	13	TGCGCCAGCAGCTCCGGACAGATCTACGAGCAGTACTTC	CASSSGQIYEQYF
TRBV11-2	NA	TRBJ1-1	NA	15	TGTGCCAGCAGCCCTAGGGCGGGGATGGGGACTGAAGCTTTCTTT	CASSPRAGMGTEAFF
TRBV28	once	TRBJ2-7	TRBD2	14	TGTGCCAGCAGTCCCCATGAGCGGGAGCACGAGCAGTACTTC	CASSPHEREHEQYF
TRBV7-9	once	TRBJ2-1	TRBD2	16	TGTGCCAGCAGCTTATCGCCTAGCGGGAGTTACAATGAGCAGTTCTTC	CASSLSPSGSYNEQFF
TRBV9	NA	TRBJ2-5	NA	15	TGTGCCAGCAGCGTAGGAGGAGCGAGCCAAGAGACCCAGTACTTC	CASSVGGASQETQYF
TRBV7-9	NA	TRBJ2-4	NA	14	TGTGCCAGCACCTCGGGGTTCGTGGAAAACATTCAGTACTTC	CASTSGFVENIQYF
TRBV5-1	NA	TRBJ2-5	NA	14	TGCGCCAGCAGCTTGTTTTCAGGCGAAGAGACCCAGTACTTC	CASSLFSGEETQYF
TRBV11-2	NA	TRBJ1-6	NA	12	TGTGCCAGCAGCTCCCTAGGATCACCCCTCCACTTT	CASSSLGSPLHF
TRBV19	NA	TRBJ1-1	NA	14	TGTGCCAGTAGTACTCCAGGGATTTACACTGAAGCTTTCTTT	CASSTPGIYTEAFF
TRBV7-8	NA	TRBJ2-1	NA	15	TGTGCCAGCAGCTTAATCGCTAGCCCCGACCATGAGCAGTTCTTC	CASSLIASPDHEQFF
TRBV27	NA	TRBJ1-1	NA	13	TGTGCCAGCAGTTTATCCGCGGTCACTGAAGCTTTCTTT	CASSLSAVTEAFF
TRBV7-2	NA	TRBJ2-1	NA	13	TGTGCCAGCAGCCACCTAGTTGTGGATGAGCAGTTCTTC	CASSHLVVDEQFF
TRBV7-9	NA	TRBJ1-5	NA	14	TGTGCCAGCAGCCCAAGCCAGGAGGGGCAGCCCCAGCATTTT	CASSPSQEGQPQHF
TRBV28	NA	TRBJ2-1	TRBD2	15	TGTGCCAGCAGTTTAAGGCTAGCGGGAGGTGATGAGCAGTTCTTC	CASSLRLAGGDEQFF
TRBV7-9	NA	TRBJ2-2	TRBD2	17	TGTGCCAGCAGCTCTCGGACTAGCGGGAAAAACACCGGGGAGCTGTTTTTT	CASSSRTSGKNTGELFF
TRBV9	few	TRBJ1-5	NA	14	TGTGCCAGCAGCGTATGGGGGCGGCCTCAGCCCCAGCATTTT	CASSVWGRPQPQHF
TRBV11-2	NA	TRBJ2-5	TRBD2	13	TGTGCCAGCAGGATCCCGGGGGGAGAGACCCAGTACTTC	CASRIPGGETQYF
TRBV7-9	once	TRBJ2-5	NA	15	TGTGCCAGCAGCCGGGACAAGCTGTACCAAGAGACCCAGTACTTC	CASSRDKLYQETQYF